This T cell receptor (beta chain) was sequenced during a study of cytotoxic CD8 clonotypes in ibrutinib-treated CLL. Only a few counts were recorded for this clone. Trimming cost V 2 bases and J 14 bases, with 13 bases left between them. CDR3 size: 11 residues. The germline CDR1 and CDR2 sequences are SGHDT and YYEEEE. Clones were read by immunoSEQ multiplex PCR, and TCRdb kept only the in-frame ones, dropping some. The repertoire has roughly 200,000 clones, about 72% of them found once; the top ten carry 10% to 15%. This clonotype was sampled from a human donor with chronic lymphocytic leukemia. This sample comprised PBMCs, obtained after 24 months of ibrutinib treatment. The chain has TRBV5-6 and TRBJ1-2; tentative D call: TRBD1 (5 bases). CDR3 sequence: CASSLHGARTF. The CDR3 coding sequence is TGTGCCAGCAGCTTACATGGGGCTAGGACCTTC.